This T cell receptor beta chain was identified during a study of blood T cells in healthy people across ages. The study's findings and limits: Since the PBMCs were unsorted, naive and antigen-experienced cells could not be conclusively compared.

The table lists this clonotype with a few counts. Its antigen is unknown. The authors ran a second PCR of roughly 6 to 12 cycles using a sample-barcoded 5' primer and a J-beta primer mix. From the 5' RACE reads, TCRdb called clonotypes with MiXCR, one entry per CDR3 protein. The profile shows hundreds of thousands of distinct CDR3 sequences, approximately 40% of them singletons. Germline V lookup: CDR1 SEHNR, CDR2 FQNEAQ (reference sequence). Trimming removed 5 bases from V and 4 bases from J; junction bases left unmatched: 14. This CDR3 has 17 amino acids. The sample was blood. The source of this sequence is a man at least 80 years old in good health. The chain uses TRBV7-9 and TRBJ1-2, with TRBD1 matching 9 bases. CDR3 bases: TGTGCCAGCAGCCCAACAACAAACAGGGGGCTCACCTATGGCTACACCTTC. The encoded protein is CASSPTTNRGLTYGYTF.